This TCR beta chain was sequenced in a study of identical twins. Template switching added a universal primer site, and cDNA bore unique molecular identifiers. A single record per CDR3 protein comes from TCRdb applying MiXCR to the 5' RACE reads. Of a few hundred thousand distinct CDR3 sequences listed, 7.5% to 10% are singletons. A word on this clonotype: Its target is not known.

The study, taken as a whole, reports: With monozygotic twins, out-of-frame TCR alpha sharing exceeded what models estimated. One should note that invariant MAIT and iNKT cells could partly confound zero-insertion analyses. High-abundance cord blood beta clonotypes had fewer insertions; memory repertoires showed none.

A further study also used this sample, focusing on yellow fever vaccine responses in identical twins.

Source material: PBMCs. The sequence was collected from a woman aged 18-29 years in good health.

The CDR3 nucleotides are TGCAGCGTTTCTGCCGGGGGCGGTGGAAACACCATATATTTT. Translating gives CSVSAGGGGNTIYF. The chain joins TRBV29-1 to TRBJ1-3; D is perhaps TRBD1 (6 bases). CDR1 and CDR2 (germline): SQVTM, ANQGSEA. The ends were cut back, 5 bases at V and 3 bases at J, with 14 bases in the middle. The CDR3 covers 14 residues. The full variable domain, its missing parts supplied by reference TRBV29-1 and TRBJ1-3, is SAVISQKPSRDICQRGTSLTIQCQVDSQVTMMFWYRQQPGQSLTLIATANQGSEATYESGFVIDKFPISRPNLTFSTLTVSNMSPEDSSIYLCSVSAGGGGNTIYFGEGSWLTVV.